The 9 T cell receptor beta chains in this list originate from one sample, sequenced in a study of shared clonotypes between healthy human individuals. Some clones are missing from TCRdb's copy, which holds only in-frame ones; the method was immunoSEQ multiplex PCR. The sample includes 2.5 million or so clones, more than 80% of them seen just once. Material: naive CD4+ T cells sorted from blood. This sample's subset: CD45RA+ positively selected. The receptors were sampled from a young man in good health.

The CDR3 sequence: CASSPGTPGEQFF. In nucleotides, the CDR3 is TGTGCCAGCAGTCCCGGGACCCCCGGAGAGCAGTTCTTC. The chain is built from TRBV6-5 and TRBJ2-1; D is perhaps TRBD1 or TRBD2 (5 bases each). This CDR3 is built from 13 residues. CDR1 is MNHEY, CDR2 SVGAGI, per germline. V lost 5 bases, J lost 10 bases, and 15 bases lay in between.

The CDR3 nucleotides are TGTGCCAGCAGCTTGATAGCAGGGACGGGGTACGAGCAGTACTTC. This encodes CASSLIAGTGYEQYF. The gene calls are TRBV5-5 and TRBJ2-7; D may match TRBD1 or TRBD2 (5 bases each). The CDR3 length is 15 residues. Per the germline V gene, CDR1 is SGHKS and CDR2 is YYEKEE (reference sequence). V was cut by 1 base and J by 4 bases, with 15 bases left in between.

This clone was seen only once. This chain links TRBV21-1 with TRBJ2-2. TRBV21-1 is a pseudogene. This CDR3 contains 17 residues. CDR3 nucleotide sequence: TGTGCCAGCAGCCCGCCCCAGGGGGGGGTGGGCACCGGGGAGCTGTTTTTT. Residues: CASSPPQGGVGTGELFF.

This chain joins TRBV28 and TRBJ2-1; 7 bases fit TRBD1. V dropped 6 bases and J dropped 4; count of bases not matched to a gene: 9. From germline, CDR1 is MDHEN and CDR2 SYDVKM. The CDR3 is made up of 15 amino acids. CDR3 sequence reads: CASSTHRGRYNEQFF. Written as DNA, the CDR3 is TGTGCCAGCAGCACCCACAGGGGCCGATACAATGAGCAGTTCTTC.

This chain joins TRBV10-2 and TRBJ2-7, with 8 bases that match TRBD1. Germline CDR1 and CDR2: WSHSY and SAAADI. The CDR3 is made up of 14 amino acids. V shed 5 bases, J shed 2 bases, and the junction held 5 bases outside the gene matches. The CDR3 DNA follows: TGCGCCAGCAGTTTCGGACAGGGAACCTACGAGCAGTACTTC. It yields the protein CASSFGQGTYEQYF.

For this clone: Other nucleotide sequences from this sample produce the same CDR3. CDR3 DNA: TGCGCCAGCAGCTTGGGTCCGGGACAGGGGTACGAGCAGTACTTC. Amino acids: CASSLGPGQGYEQYF. The chain has TRBV5-1 and TRBJ2-7, with TRBD1 matching 10 bases. CDR1 and CDR2 from the germline V gene are SGHRS and YFSETQ. The CDR3 has 15 residues. V shed 0 bases, J shed 4 bases, and the junction held 4 bases outside the gene matches.

The CDR3 DNA follows: TGCGCCAGCAACGTGGGCGGGAGTATAAGGGATGAGCAGTTCTTC. Translated, it gives CASNVGGSIRDEQFF. The rearrangement joins TRBV5-1 to TRBJ2-1, with TRBD2 matching over 7 bases. V lost 6 bases to trimming and J lost 8 bases; unmatched junction nucleotides: 14. CDR3 size: 15 residues. Germline V gene data show CDR1 as SGHRS and CDR2 as YFSETQ. The whole variable domain, filled in from reference TRBV5-1 and TRBJ2-1, reads KAGVTQTPRYLIKTRGQQVTLSCSPISGHRSVSWYQQTPGQGLQFLFEYFSETQRNKGNFPGRFSGRQFSNSRSEMNVSTLELGDSALYLCASNVGGSIRDEQFFGPGTRLTVL.

J is TRBJ2-3 and V is TRBV10-3; D gene ambiguous. V lost 8 bases and J 0 bases, leaving 3 bases between the germline ends. Germline V gene lookup returns CDR1 ENHRY and CDR2 SYGVKD. This CDR3 comprises 11 residues. The chain's CDR3 is CAICSTDTQYF. The DNA of the CDR3 is TGTGCCATCTGTAGCACAGATACGCAGTATTTT.

The V call is TRBV5-4, the J call TRBJ2-7; D perhaps matches TRBD1 (5 bases). Germline V CDR1 and CDR2: SGHNT, YYREEE (reference sequence). V was clipped by 3 bases and J by 2 bases, with 9 bases between them. The CDR3 sequence is 13 residues long. For the CDR3, the DNA is TGTGCCAGCAGCTCTGACAGACCCTACGAGCAGTACTTC. This sequence encodes CASSSDRPYEQYF.